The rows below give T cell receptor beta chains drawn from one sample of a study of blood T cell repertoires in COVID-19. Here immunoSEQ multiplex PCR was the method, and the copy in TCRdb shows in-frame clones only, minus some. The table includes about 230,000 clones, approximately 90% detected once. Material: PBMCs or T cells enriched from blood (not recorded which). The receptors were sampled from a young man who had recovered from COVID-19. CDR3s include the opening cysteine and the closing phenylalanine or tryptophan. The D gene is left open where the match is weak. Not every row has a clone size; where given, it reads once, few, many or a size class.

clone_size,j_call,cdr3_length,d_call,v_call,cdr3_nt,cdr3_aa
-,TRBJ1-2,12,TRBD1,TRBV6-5,TGTGCCAGCAGTAAACAGGGGGACAGCTACACCTTC,CASSKQGDSYTF
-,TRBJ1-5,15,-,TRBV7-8,TGTGCCAGCAGCATAATTAAGGACAGCCATCAGCCCCAGCATTTT,CASSIIKDSHQPQHF
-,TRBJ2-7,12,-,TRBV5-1,TGCGCCAGCAGCTTGGAACTAGAAGAGCAGTACTTC,CASSLELEEQYF
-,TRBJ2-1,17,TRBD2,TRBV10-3,TGTGCCATCAGTGAGGGGGGGGAGCGGGGGTCCTACAATGAGCAGTTCTTC,CAISEGGERGSYNEQFF
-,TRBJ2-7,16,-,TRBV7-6,TGTGCCAGCAGCTTAGAAGGGGGGACAGTTCACTACGAGCAGTACTTC,CASSLEGGTVHYEQYF
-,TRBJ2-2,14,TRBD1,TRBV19,TGTGCCAGTAGTATCGACAGGGCCACCGGGGAGCTGTTTTTT,CASSIDRATGELFF
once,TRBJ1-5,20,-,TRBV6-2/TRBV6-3,TGTGCCAGCAGCAATTTTCCGGGGGAGAATGAATATTATAGCAATCAGCCCCAGCATTTT,CASSNFPGENEYYSNQPQHF
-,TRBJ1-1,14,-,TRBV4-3,TGCGCCAGCAGCCAAGATCGGGGGTACACTGAAGCTTTCTTT,CASSQDRGYTEAFF
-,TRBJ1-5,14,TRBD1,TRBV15,TGTGCCACCAGCAGGAACAGGGGGCCCCAGCCCCAGCATTTT,CATSRNRGPQPQHF
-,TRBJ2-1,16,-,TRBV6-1,TGTGCCAGCAGTGAAGTGGTGACTCCGCCAAACAATGAGCAGTTCTTC,CASSEVVTPPNNEQFF
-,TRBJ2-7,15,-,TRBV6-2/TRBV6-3,TGTGCCAGCAGTGATCCCCCCTCAACAACCTACGAGCAGTACTTC,CASSDPPSTTYEQYF
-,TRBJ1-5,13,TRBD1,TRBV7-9,TGTGCCAGCACAGAAGGGGGCTTTCAGCCCCAGCATTTT,CASTEGGFQPQHF
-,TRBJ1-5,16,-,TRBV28,TGTGCCAGCAGTTTACCGGGGAGGGTCAACAATCAGCCCCAGCATTTT,CASSLPGRVNNQPQHF
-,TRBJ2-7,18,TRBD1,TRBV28,TGTGCCAGCAGTTTAGGGACAGGGGGCTCCGGTATGAGGGGCGAGCAGTACTTC,CASSLGTGGSGMRGEQYF
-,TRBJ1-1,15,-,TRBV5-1,TGCGCCAGCAGCCCCCCCGGCGGGGGGAACACTGAAGCTTTCTTT,CASSPPGGGNTEAFF
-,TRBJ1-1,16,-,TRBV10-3,TGTGCCATCAGTGAGTTGAGGAGGGCGGGTAGCACTGAAGCTTTCTTT,CAISELRRAGSTEAFF
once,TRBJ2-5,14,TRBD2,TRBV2,TGTGCCAGCAGGGCGGGGGGCACTCAAGAGACCCAGTACTTC,CASRAGGTQETQYF
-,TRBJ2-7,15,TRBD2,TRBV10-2,TGCGCCAGCAGCAAACTAGCGGGAGGTTCCTACGAGCAGTACTTC,CASSKLAGGSYEQYF
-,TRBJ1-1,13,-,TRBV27,TGTGCCAGCAAGCAAACAGGGCACACTGAAGCTTTCTTT,CASKQTGHTEAFF
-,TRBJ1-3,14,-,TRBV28,TGTGCCAGCGTAAATGTAGGGGCGGGAAACACCATATATTTT,CASVNVGAGNTIYF
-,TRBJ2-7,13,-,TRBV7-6,TGTGCCAGCAGCCCTCGGCAGGGTTACGAGCAGTACTTC,CASSPRQGYEQYF
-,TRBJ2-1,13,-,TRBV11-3,TGTGCCAGCAGCCGAGAAGGGGACAATGAGCAGTTCTTC,CASSREGDNEQFF
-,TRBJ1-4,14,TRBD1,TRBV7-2,TGTGCCAGCAGCGTACAGGGGGCGCCTGAAAAACTGTTTTTT,CASSVQGAPEKLFF
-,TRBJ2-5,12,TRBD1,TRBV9,TGTGCCAGCGGGGGACAGGAAGAGACCCAGTACTTC,CASGGQEETQYF
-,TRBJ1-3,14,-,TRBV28,TGTGCCAGCGGAACTACTCACTCTGGAAACACCATATATTTT,CASGTTHSGNTIYF
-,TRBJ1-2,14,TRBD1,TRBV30,TGTGCCTGGAGTGTGGGGACAGCTTCCTATGGCTACACCTTC,CAWSVGTASYGYTF
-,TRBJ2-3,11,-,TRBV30,TGTGCCTGGAGTGTATCTGATACGCAGTATTTT,CAWSVSDTQYF
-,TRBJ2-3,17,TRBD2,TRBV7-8,TGTGCCAGCAGCCCTGGACTAGCGTCAATTATTGCAGATACGCAGTATTTT,CASSPGLASIIADTQYF
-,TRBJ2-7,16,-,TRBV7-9,TGTGCCAGCAGCTTAGCGCTAGGTAGCGACTCCTACGAGCAGTACTTC,CASSLALGSDSYEQYF
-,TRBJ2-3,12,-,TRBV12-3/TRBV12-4,TGTGCCAGCAGTTTAGTCCTAGATACGCAGTATTTT,CASSLVLDTQYF
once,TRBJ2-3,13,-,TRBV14,TGTGCCAGCAGCCCGACACTCACAGATACGCAGTATTTT,CASSPTLTDTQYF
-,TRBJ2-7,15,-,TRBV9,TGTGCCAGCAGCGTAGCGCCAGGGTCAGCCTACGAGCAGTACTTC,CASSVAPGSAYEQYF
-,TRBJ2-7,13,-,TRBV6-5,TGTGCCAGCAGTTACAATACTCCCGCCGAGCAGTACTTC,CASSYNTPAEQYF
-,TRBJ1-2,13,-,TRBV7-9,TGTGCCAGCAGCTTAGCCCAGGCCCAGCCCTACACCTTC,CASSLAQAQPYTF
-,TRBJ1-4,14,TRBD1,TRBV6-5,TGTGCCAGCAGGACAGGGGGTACTAATGAAAAACTGTTTTTT,CASRTGGTNEKLFF
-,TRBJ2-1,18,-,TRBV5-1,TGCGCCAGCAGCTTGGCTCCGACCACAGGGTTCGGGTACAATGAGCAGTTCTTC,CASSLAPTTGFGYNEQFF
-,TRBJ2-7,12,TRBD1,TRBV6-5,TGTGCCAGTCGGGATCGGGACAGCAATTTGGACTTC,CASRDRDSNLDF
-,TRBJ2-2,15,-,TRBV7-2,TGTGCCAGCAGCTTACTAGCTACGAGCCCCGGGGAGCTGTTTTTT,CASSLLATSPGELFF
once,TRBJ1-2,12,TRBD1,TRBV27,TGTGCCATTCAGACAGGGGGTGGTGGCTACACCTTC,CAIQTGGGGYTF
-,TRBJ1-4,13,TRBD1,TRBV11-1,TGTGCCAGCAGTGACAGGGCGGGCGAAAAACTGTTTTTT,CASSDRAGEKLFF
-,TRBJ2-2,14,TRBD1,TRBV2,TGTGCCACCAAAGGGACAGACGGCACCGGGGAGCTGTTTTTT,CATKGTDGTGELFF
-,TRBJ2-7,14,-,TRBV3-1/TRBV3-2,TGTGCCAGCAGCCCCTGGGGCAGAAACTACGAGCAGTACTTC,CASSPWGRNYEQYF
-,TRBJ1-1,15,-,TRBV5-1,TGCGCCAGCAGCTTGGTTTGGGGGGTGAACACTGAAGCTTTCTTT,CASSLVWGVNTEAFF
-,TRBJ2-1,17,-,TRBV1,TGCACCAGCAGCCAACGCCTGGTATTCGGGGGGTACAATGAGCAGTTCTTC,CTSSQRLVFGGYNEQFF
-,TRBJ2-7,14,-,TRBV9,TGTGCCAGCAGCGTGGGAGCTTTCGGCTACGAGCAGTACTTC,CASSVGAFGYEQYF
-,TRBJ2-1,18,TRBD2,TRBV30,TGTGCCGGGGGGGCGGGGACTAGCCCCTTCAGCTCCTACAATGAGCAGTTCTTC,CAGGAGTSPFSSYNEQFF
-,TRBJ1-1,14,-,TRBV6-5,TGTGCCAGCACCACAGGGAAGAGGGACACTGAAGCTTTCTTT,CASTTGKRDTEAFF